This entry is about one T cell receptor beta chain. This entry comes from a study of control samples from healthy donors and cancer patients. Produced via immunoSEQ multiplex PCR; TCRdb's table is partial and in-frame only. The data show some 160,000 clones, with approximately 90% seen just once and 0.68% held by the top ten. Material for sequencing was blood. The TCR was taken from a woman aged 25-40 years in good health.

CDR3 region: CASSFSGPSPDTQYF. The CDR3 DNA reads TGTGCCAGCAGCTTTAGCGGCCCTTCTCCAGATACGCAGTATTTT. The V and J genes are TRBV5-5 and TRBJ2-3; D may be TRBD2 (6 bases). V lost 2 bases to trimming and J lost 4 bases, with 14 bases between them. CDR3 length: 15 amino acids. The germline CDR1 and CDR2 sequences are SGHKS and YYEKEE (reference sequence). Variable domain in full (rest from reference TRBV5-5 and TRBJ2-3): DAGVTQSPTHLIKTRGQQVTLRCSPISGHKSVSWYQQVLGQGPQFIFQYYEKEERGRGNFPDRFSARQFPNYSSELNVNALLLGDSALYLCASSFSGPSPDTQYFGPGTRLTVL.